This TCR beta chain was recorded in a study of blood T cells in healthy people across ages. Findings and caveats of the study: Investigators viewed diversity estimates from one million T cells as underestimates, the study reported.

Peripheral blood from each donor was collected in a volume of about 9.9 milliliters. V was pared by 5 bases and J by 5 bases, with 15 bases between. Per the germline V gene, CDR1 is SGHTA and CDR2 is FQGNSA. There are 14 residues in the CDR3. Comment on this clonotype: The antigen remains undetermined.

Sample-barcoded 5' priming and a J-beta primer mix drove a second PCR of about 7 to 11 cycles. MiXCR, applied by TCRdb to the 5' RACE reads, yields one record per CDR3 protein. The sample yields fewer than 1,000,000 distinct CDR3 sequences, around 45% seen once. The specimen sequenced was blood. This chain joins TRBV7-2 and TRBJ2-5; TRBD1 or TRBD2 may be the D gene (5 bases each). The clonotype originates from a man between 60 and 75 years old in good health. The CDR3 DNA sequence: TGTGCCAGCAGCAGGGGACCACGGCTGGAGACCCAGTACTTC. Its protein product is CASSRGPRLETQYF.